These 5 T cell receptor beta chains share one sample of origin, sequenced in a study of blood T cell repertoires in COVID-19. This table comes from immunoSEQ multiplex PCR, and its TCRdb copy is limited to in-frame clones, with some not included. The profile shows 150,000 to 200,000 clones, about 82% of them singletons. Sequencing was performed on peripheral blood. The source of these receptors is a man between 65 and 79 years old with active or convalescent COVID-19.

The chain uses TRBV5-1 and TRBJ2-5; 9 bases match TRBD2. The CDR3 has 15 residues. The trim removed 2 bases at V and 4 bases at J, leaving 6 bases unmatched. Per germline, CDR1 SGHRS and CDR2 YFSETQ. CDR3 DNA: TGCGCCAGCAGCTTTTCTATGCGGGAGGGAGAGACCCAGTACTTC. Protein: CASSFSMREGETQYF. The entire variable domain, with the rest obtained from reference TRBV5-1 and TRBJ2-5, is as follows: KAGVTQTPRYLIKTRGQQVTLSCSPISGHRSVSWYQQTPGQGLQFLFEYFSETQRNKGNFPGRFSGRQFSNSRSEMNVSTLELGDSALYLCASSFSMREGETQYFGPGTRLLVL.

The rearrangement links TRBV6-5 to TRBJ2-1; 7 bases match TRBD1. The CDR3 length is 14 residues. CDR1 and CDR2 (germline): MNHEY, SVGAGI. J gave up 0 bases and V 5 bases, and 1 base lay outside the gene matches. CDR3 DNA sequence: TGTGCCAGCAGTCGGGACAGCTCCTACAATGAGCAGTTCTTC. The encoded protein is CASSRDSSYNEQFF.

V and J are TRBV5-6 and TRBJ1-2; a weak D match, TRBD1 (5 bases). Germline loops: CDR1 SGHDT, CDR2 YYEEEE. Trimming took 3 bases from V and 4 from J, leaving 13 bases between them. The CDR3 contains 14 residues. This CDR3 reads CASSWEGSSYGYTF. The CDR3 DNA is TGTGCCAGCAGCTGGGAGGGGTCAAGCTATGGCTACACCTTC.

The rearrangement joins TRBV3-1 (or the pseudogene TRBV3-2) to TRBJ1-5; 7 nucleotides line up with TRBD1. With 4 bases clipped from V and 3 bases from J, the junction kept 3 bases outside the gene matches. The germline gives CDR1 LGHDT, CDR2 YNNKEL (reference sequence). The CDR3 runs 14 residues. Written as DNA, the CDR3 is TGTGCCAGCAGCCTAACAGGGGTCAATCAGCCCCAGCATTTT. Translating it yields CASSLTGVNQPQHF.

The CDR3: CAWSGDRNQPQHF. The CDR3 coding sequence is TGTGCCTGGAGTGGGGACAGGAATCAGCCCCAGCATTTT. V gene TRBV30 combines with J gene TRBJ1-5; 8 positions agree with TRBD1. With 1 base clipped from V and 4 bases from J, the junction kept 0 bases outside the gene matches. The germline CDR1 and CDR2 sequences are GTSNPN and SVGIG (reference sequence). The CDR3 runs to 13 residues.